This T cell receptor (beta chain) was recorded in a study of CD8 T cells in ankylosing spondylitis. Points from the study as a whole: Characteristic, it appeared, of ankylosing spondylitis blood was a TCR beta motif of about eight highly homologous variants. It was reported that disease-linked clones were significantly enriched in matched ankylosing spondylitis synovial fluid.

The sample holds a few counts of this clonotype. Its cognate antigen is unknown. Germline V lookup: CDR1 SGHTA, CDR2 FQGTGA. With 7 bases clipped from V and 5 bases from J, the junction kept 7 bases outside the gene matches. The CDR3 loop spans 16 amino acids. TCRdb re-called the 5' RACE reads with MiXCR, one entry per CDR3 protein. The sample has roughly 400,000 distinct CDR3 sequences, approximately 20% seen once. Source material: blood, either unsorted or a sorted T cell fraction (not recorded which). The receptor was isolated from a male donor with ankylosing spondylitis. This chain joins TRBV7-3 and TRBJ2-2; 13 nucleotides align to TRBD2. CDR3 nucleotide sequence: TGTGCCAGCACCATCCCGACTAGCGGGAGGACCGGGGAGCTGTTTTTT. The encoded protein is CASTIPTSGRTGELFF.